One T cell receptor (beta chain) is described in this entry. What it recognizes is unknown. The data were produced by immunoSEQ multiplex PCR, yet TCRdb's version contains in-frame clones alone and is incomplete. The table includes approximately 2.4 million clones, approximately 94% detected once. This entry is derived from a study of shared clonotypes between healthy human individuals. Notes on the study in general: All-four-donor shared clonotypes had higher generation probabilities than non-shared clonotypes did. Specimens sampled were limited to blood, with tissue repertoires likely differing.

Germline V gene lookup returns CDR1 SQVTM and CDR2 ANQGSEA. Unmatched junction bases numbered 5, after V lost 2 bases and J lost 6 bases. The CDR3 is 13 amino acids. This receptor was identified in a young man in good health. This chain joins TRBV29-1 and TRBJ2-3; TRBD2 agrees at 7 bases. Material: naive CD4+ T cells sorted from blood. Subset specified: CD45RA+ positively selected. This CDR3 reads CSVELAVRDTQYF. The CDR3 DNA sequence: TGCAGCGTTGAACTAGCGGTTAGGGATACGCAGTATTTT.